The sequence of this TCR beta chain was determined in a study of cytotoxic CD8 clonotypes in ibrutinib-treated CLL. In regard to this clone: Its matching antigen is unknown.

The study, taken as a whole, reports: In sustained-remission versus progressing patients, sampling times differed.

Germline-derived CDR1 and CDR2 are SGHTA and FQGNSA. V lost 1 base and J 3 bases, leaving 13 bases between the germline ends. This CDR3 comprises 15 residues. TCRdb's copy holds only in-frame clones and misses some; the assay was immunoSEQ multiplex PCR. The sample shows some 98,000 clones, around 73% of them seen only once. Sequenced here: PBMCs, sampled after 12 months of ibrutinib treatment. The rearrangement links TRBV7-2 to TRBJ2-7; tentatively, D is TRBD2 (5 bases). This receptor was identified in a human donor with chronic lymphocytic leukemia. CDR3 in amino acids: CASSLVAGSDYEQYF. In nucleotides, the CDR3 is TGTGCCAGCAGCTTAGTCGCGGGTTCCGACTACGAGCAGTACTTC. The complete variable domain, with remaining parts taken from reference TRBV7-2 and TRBJ2-7, reads GAGVSQSPSNKVTEKGKDVELRCDPISGHTALYWYRQSLGQGLEFLIYFQGNSAPDKSGLPSDRFSAERTGGSVSTLTIQRTQQEDSAVYLCASSLVAGSDYEQYFGPGTRLTVT.